The rows below give T cell receptor beta chains drawn from one sample of a study of blood T cell repertoires in COVID-19. Clones were read by immunoSEQ multiplex PCR, and TCRdb kept only the in-frame ones, dropping some. The profile shows fewer than 500,000 clones, roughly 89% of them singletons. The specimen sequenced was peripheral blood. The receptors stem from a woman in her thirties with acute or convalescent COVID-19. Each CDR3 is given with its conserved first and last residue. Each record gives: D gene, clone size, V gene, J gene, CDR3 DNA, CDR3 protein. The D gene is left open where the match is weak. Rows may omit the clone size; those that give it use once, few, many or a size class.

D gene: TRBD2; clone size: NA; V gene: TRBV9; J gene: TRBJ2-1; CDR3 DNA: TGTGCCAGCAGCGGGAGCGGGGGGGCGAACAATGAGCAGTTCTTC; CDR3 protein: CASSGSGGANNEQFF
D gene: NA; clone size: NA; V gene: TRBV6-1; J gene: TRBJ1-6; CDR3 DNA: TGTGCCAGCAGTGAACAGGGGCCGAATTCACCCCTCCACTTT; CDR3 protein: CASSEQGPNSPLHF
D gene: NA; clone size: NA; V gene: TRBV5-5; J gene: TRBJ2-3; CDR3 DNA: TGTGCCAGCAGCTTGGATGCAGGTGTTGGTTTTGATACGCAGTATTTT; CDR3 protein: CASSLDAGVGFDTQYF
D gene: TRBD1; clone size: NA; V gene: TRBV18; J gene: TRBJ2-3; CDR3 DNA: TGTGCCAGCTCACTCACCTCGCCCACGACAGGGCCTAGCACAGATACGCAGTATTTT; CDR3 protein: CASSLTSPTTGPSTDTQYF
D gene: NA; clone size: NA; V gene: TRBV5-1; J gene: TRBJ2-3; CDR3 DNA: TGCGCCAGCAGCTTGCGGACAGATACGCAGTATTTT; CDR3 protein: CASSLRTDTQYF
D gene: TRBD1; clone size: once; V gene: TRBV18; J gene: TRBJ2-7; CDR3 DNA: TGTGCCAGCTCCCAAAGGACAGGGGGTGTGTACGAGCAGTACTTC; CDR3 protein: CASSQRTGGVYEQYF
D gene: NA; clone size: NA; V gene: TRBV6-1; J gene: TRBJ1-1; CDR3 DNA: TGTGCCAGCAGTGAGTCAGGGGTGTGGACTGAAGCTTTCTTT; CDR3 protein: CASSESGVWTEAFF
D gene: NA; clone size: NA; V gene: TRBV7-2; J gene: TRBJ2-7; CDR3 DNA: TGTGCCAGCAGCCTCGGTTCTCGCTACGAGCAGTACTTC; CDR3 protein: CASSLGSRYEQYF
D gene: NA; clone size: NA; V gene: TRBV3-1/TRBV3-2; J gene: TRBJ2-3; CDR3 DNA: TGTGCCAGCAGCCAAGATATGGCAGGGATTACAGATACGCAGTATTTT; CDR3 protein: CASSQDMAGITDTQYF
D gene: NA; clone size: NA; V gene: TRBV7-8; J gene: TRBJ1-5; CDR3 DNA: TGTGCCAGCAGCTTGGCAGGGGATAGCAATCAGCCCCAGCATTTT; CDR3 protein: CASSLAGDSNQPQHF
D gene: TRBD2; clone size: NA; V gene: TRBV10-3; J gene: TRBJ2-5; CDR3 DNA: TGTGCCATCAGTGAGTCGGGCGGGGGGGCCAGGCAAGAGACCCAGTACTTC; CDR3 protein: CAISESGGGARQETQYF
D gene: NA; clone size: NA; V gene: TRBV5-1; J gene: TRBJ1-2; CDR3 DNA: TGCGCCAGCAGCTTGGGAAATAGTCAGGGGATTAGCGGCTACACCTTC; CDR3 protein: CASSLGNSQGISGYTF
D gene: TRBD2; clone size: NA; V gene: TRBV30; J gene: TRBJ2-2; CDR3 DNA: TGTGCCCGGTCCGGGGGGACCGGGGAGCTGTTTTTT; CDR3 protein: CARSGGTGELFF
D gene: TRBD1; clone size: once; V gene: TRBV29-1; J gene: TRBJ1-2; CDR3 DNA: TGCAGCGTTGACCCAGGACAGGTTGGCTACACCTTC; CDR3 protein: CSVDPGQVGYTF
D gene: NA; clone size: NA; V gene: TRBV19; J gene: TRBJ2-5; CDR3 DNA: TGTGCCAGTAGTAGTCCTATTGAGGAGACCCAGTACTTC; CDR3 protein: CASSSPIEETQYF
D gene: NA; clone size: NA; V gene: TRBV6-5; J gene: TRBJ1-1; CDR3 DNA: TGTGCCAGCAGTTACGGGGCCTGGGGTGAAGCTTTCTTT; CDR3 protein: CASSYGAWGEAFF
D gene: TRBD2; clone size: NA; V gene: TRBV19; J gene: TRBJ2-3; CDR3 DNA: TGTGCCAGTAGTACACGGACTAGCGGACGCACAGATACGCAGTATTTT; CDR3 protein: CASSTRTSGRTDTQYF
D gene: NA; clone size: NA; V gene: TRBV6-5; J gene: TRBJ1-5; CDR3 DNA: TGTGCCAGCAGCCCCCGGGAAAAGCAGCCCCAGCATTTT; CDR3 protein: CASSPREKQPQHF
D gene: NA; clone size: once; V gene: TRBV4-1; J gene: TRBJ2-7; CDR3 DNA: TGCGCCAGCAGCCAAGAACAGTGGGCTCGCGAGCAGTACTTC; CDR3 protein: CASSQEQWAREQYF
D gene: NA; clone size: NA; V gene: TRBV5-5; J gene: TRBJ2-2; CDR3 DNA: TGTGCCAGCAGCGTACCTACAGGAACCGGGGAGCTGTTTTTT; CDR3 protein: CASSVPTGTGELFF
D gene: TRBD1; clone size: NA; V gene: TRBV7-9; J gene: TRBJ1-1; CDR3 DNA: TGTGCCAGCAGCCCGGGACAGGGGGACACTGAAGCTTTCTTT; CDR3 protein: CASSPGQGDTEAFF
D gene: TRBD2; clone size: once; V gene: TRBV12-3/TRBV12-4; J gene: TRBJ2-1; CDR3 DNA: TGTGCCTGCGGGGGGGGCTCGGGGCAGTTCTTC; CDR3 protein: CACGGGSGQFF
D gene: TRBD1; clone size: NA; V gene: TRBV30; J gene: TRBJ1-1; CDR3 DNA: TGTGCCTGGAGTGGACAGGGAGGTACAGGCACTGAAGCTTTCTTT; CDR3 protein: CAWSGQGGTGTEAFF
D gene: NA; clone size: once; V gene: TRBV5-4; J gene: TRBJ2-2; CDR3 DNA: TGTGCCAGCAGAAAGACAGGAGGGAACACCGGGGAGCTGTTTTTT; CDR3 protein: CASRKTGGNTGELFF
D gene: TRBD1; clone size: NA; V gene: TRBV19; J gene: TRBJ2-7; CDR3 DNA: TGTGCCAGTAGTGGGGGACAGGGGATCTACGAGCAGTACTTC; CDR3 protein: CASSGGQGIYEQYF
D gene: TRBD1; clone size: NA; V gene: TRBV5-1; J gene: TRBJ2-6; CDR3 DNA: TGCGCCAGCAGTATCACGACAGGGTTCGGGGCCAACGTCCTGACTTTC; CDR3 protein: CASSITTGFGANVLTF
D gene: TRBD2; clone size: NA; V gene: TRBV28; J gene: TRBJ2-1; CDR3 DNA: TGTGCCAGCAGTTTCTATGCTAGCGGGGGACCCCTCAATGAGCAGTTCTTC; CDR3 protein: CASSFYASGGPLNEQFF
D gene: TRBD1; clone size: NA; V gene: TRBV6-1; J gene: TRBJ1-2; CDR3 DNA: TGTGCCAGCAGTGAAGCGCTTCGGCAGGGGGCCTATGGCTACACCTTC; CDR3 protein: CASSEALRQGAYGYTF
D gene: TRBD1; clone size: few; V gene: TRBV5-1; J gene: TRBJ1-4; CDR3 DNA: TGCGCCAGCAGCGCCCGGGACAGGGGATTTGCAACTAATGAAAAACTGTTTTTT; CDR3 protein: CASSARDRGFATNEKLFF
D gene: NA; clone size: NA; V gene: TRBV19; J gene: TRBJ1-1; CDR3 DNA: TGTGCCAGTAGTCTGGGGGCCGGCACTGAAGCTTTCTTT; CDR3 protein: CASSLGAGTEAFF
D gene: NA; clone size: NA; V gene: TRBV28; J gene: TRBJ2-2; CDR3 DNA: TGTGCCAGCAGTCTAGGAGGCACGGGGACCGGGGAGCTGTTTTTT; CDR3 protein: CASSLGGTGTGELFF
D gene: TRBD1; clone size: NA; V gene: TRBV5-6; J gene: TRBJ1-6; CDR3 DNA: TGTGCCAGCAGCTGGTGGGGACAGACATATAATTCACCCCTCCACTTT; CDR3 protein: CASSWWGQTYNSPLHF
D gene: NA; clone size: NA; V gene: TRBV2; J gene: TRBJ2-1; CDR3 DNA: TGTGCCAGCAGTGAAGTTTTAGGGGCACGCTGGATCTTC; CDR3 protein: CASSEVLGARWIF
D gene: NA; clone size: NA; V gene: TRBV12-3/TRBV12-4; J gene: TRBJ1-2; CDR3 DNA: TGTGCCAGCAGTGGGACAAGAGCTTATGGCTACACCTTC; CDR3 protein: CASSGTRAYGYTF
D gene: NA; clone size: NA; V gene: TRBV5-6; J gene: TRBJ1-1; CDR3 DNA: TGTGCCAGCAGCTTGGCTTCAGGGCTGAACACTGAAGCTTTCTTT; CDR3 protein: CASSLASGLNTEAFF
D gene: TRBD1; clone size: many; V gene: TRBV11-3; J gene: TRBJ2-1; CDR3 DNA: TGTGCCAGCAGCTTAGAGGGACAGAACAATGAGCAGTTCTTC; CDR3 protein: CASSLEGQNNEQFF
D gene: NA; clone size: once; V gene: TRBV3-1/TRBV3-2; J gene: TRBJ2-7; CDR3 DNA: TGTGCCAGCAGCCAAGTAGGGGGCGGGACGCGCGAGCAGTACTTC; CDR3 protein: CASSQVGGGTREQYF
D gene: TRBD2; clone size: NA; V gene: TRBV5-4; J gene: TRBJ2-3; CDR3 DNA: TGTGCCAAATCAAATAGCGGGGGGGCAGATACGCAGTATTTT; CDR3 protein: CAKSNSGGADTQYF
D gene: TRBD1; clone size: NA; V gene: TRBV5-1; J gene: TRBJ1-6; CDR3 DNA: TGCGCCAGCAGCTTGGGGGGGACAGGGCGATCACCCCTCCACTTT; CDR3 protein: CASSLGGTGRSPLHF
D gene: NA; clone size: NA; V gene: TRBV10-1; J gene: TRBJ2-2; CDR3 DNA: TGCGCCAGCGGTAGGGCAGGAGGCACCGGGGAGCTGTTTTTT; CDR3 protein: CASGRAGGTGELFF
D gene: TRBD1; clone size: NA; V gene: TRBV28; J gene: TRBJ1-2; CDR3 DNA: TGTGCCAGCGCCGGGGACAGGGCGTTTCTTTCTGGTGGCTACACCTTC; CDR3 protein: CASAGDRAFLSGGYTF
D gene: TRBD2; clone size: NA; V gene: TRBV9; J gene: TRBJ2-1; CDR3 DNA: TGTGCCAGCAGCGCGCCGTTGGGGCGGGGGGAGTCGGATGAGCAGTTCTTC; CDR3 protein: CASSAPLGRGESDEQFF